This T cell receptor (beta chain) emerged from a study of shared clonotypes between healthy human individuals. General study points: It was observed that about 5% of naive CD4 clonotypes were shared across a handful of donors. Only blood underwent sampling, and tissue repertoires likely differ.

All of the donors resided in Nashville, Tennessee, and each was a Caucasian adult. The study separated CD4+ cells into CD45RA+ naive and CD45RA-negative memory subsets. As concerns this clone: Its antigen is currently unknown.

Some clones are missing from TCRdb's copy, which holds only in-frame ones; the method was immunoSEQ multiplex PCR. The table lists approximately 2.5 million clones, more than 85% of them singletons. Germline V gene sequence: CDR1 SGHRS, CDR2 YFSETQ. This CDR3 spans 14 amino acids. V lost 5 bases and J 0 bases, leaving 10 bases between the germline ends. The TCR originated in a man between 18 and 35 years old in good health. Some clones in this sample may be carry-over from other donors' samples. The V gene is TRBV5-1, the J gene TRBJ2-3; D gene ambiguous. Sequenced: naive CD4+ T cells from PBMCs. Subset defined: CD45RA+ positively selected. Written as DNA, the CDR3 is TGCGCCAGCAGGACCCAGGAGAGCACAGATACGCAGTATTTT. Protein product: CASRTQESTDTQYF.